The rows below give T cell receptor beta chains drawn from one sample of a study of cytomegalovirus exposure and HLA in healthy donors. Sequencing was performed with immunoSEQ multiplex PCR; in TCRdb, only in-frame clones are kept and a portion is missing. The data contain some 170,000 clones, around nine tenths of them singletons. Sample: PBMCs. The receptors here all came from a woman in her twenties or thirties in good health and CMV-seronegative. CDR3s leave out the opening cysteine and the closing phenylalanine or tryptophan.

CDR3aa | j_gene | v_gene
SARGLAAADTQY | TRBJ2-3 | TRBV29-1
ASSQVVAGVRTDTQY | TRBJ2-3 | TRBV14
ASSQGDTIY | TRBJ1-3 | TRBV9
ASSGIMAGTEAF | TRBJ1-1 | TRBV2
ASSATAGSFTYEQY | TRBJ2-7 | TRBV6-1
SLRTGKGETQY | TRBJ2-5 | TRBV29-1
SVLAADTQY | TRBJ2-3 | TRBV20-1
ATTQQGARNGYT | TRBJ1-2 | TRBV15
ASSPGGANVLT | TRBJ2-6 | TRBV4-1
AASRTGTGGYEQY | TRBJ2-7 | TRBV28
ASSPGQGSSYEQY | TRBJ2-7 | TRBV5-1
ASSPDVGFNQPQH | TRBJ1-5 | TRBV9
ASSPRGSYNSPLH | TRBJ1-6 | TRBV27
ASSSQGTGELF | TRBJ2-2 | TRBV7-2
AWSTLVGETQY | TRBJ2-5 | TRBV30
ASSLAGGINEQF | TRBJ2-1 | TRBV7-9
ATSRHGTPLETQY | TRBJ2-5 | TRBV15
ASSEGRLSPGVNQPQH | TRBJ1-5 | TRBV6-1
ASSPRSFARDRVYGEQF | TRBJ2-1 | TRBV5-1
ARSLVNRWSAGKCYGYT | TRBJ1-2 | TRBV5-3
ASSQWGETDTQY | TRBJ2-3 | TRBV4-1
ASSVGGGIEKNIQY | TRBJ2-4 | TRBV9
ASSQAGDRGRNNSPLH | TRBJ1-6 | TRBV4-3
ASSLVSGYGYT | TRBJ1-2 | TRBV5-4
ASTAGRAGAKNIQY | TRBJ2-4 | TRBV28
ASSVVSGRANTGELF | TRBJ2-2 | TRBV10-2
ASSVEGQTSGNTIY | TRBJ1-3 | TRBV9
ASRSDRAGEQY | TRBJ2-7 | TRBV7-9
ASSLRQGPENIQY | TRBJ2-4 | TRBV18
ASSLGLAGGSEQF | TRBJ2-1 | TRBV7-7
ASSLVPRTYEQY | TRBJ2-7 | TRBV7-9
ASSGGGGADTQY | TRBJ2-3 | TRBV9
ASSLWDRGGSDTEAF | TRBJ1-1 | TRBV13
ASNSDGSIQPLH | TRBJ1-6 | TRBV27
ASSPGQTMNTEAF | TRBJ1-1 | TRBV19
ASSGQNYEQY | TRBJ2-7 | TRBV27
ASSLELAGVNGELF | TRBJ2-2 | TRBV5-1
ASSLTTGGYGYT | TRBJ1-2 | TRBV5-6
ASSVRGSGGIHQETQY | TRBJ2-5 | TRBV9
ASSLAASTYEQY | TRBJ2-7 | TRBV7-6
ASSSMTGSGDTQY | TRBJ2-3 | TRBV7-9